The 16 T cell receptor beta chains given below trace back to one sample, sequenced in a study of T-cell reconstitution after alpha-beta-depleted transplantation in children. As it was prepared, the TCRbeta library received unique molecular identifiers. In TCRdb, the PCR reads were re-called with MiXCR into one record per CDR3 protein. The sample carries around 670,000 distinct CDR3 sequences, roughly 14% recorded once. The source was PBMCs, collected before TCRalphabeta/CD19-depleted stem cell transplant. The origin of the receptors is a girl aged 2-10 years with congenital amegakaryocytic thrombocytopenia, due to receive a stem cell transplant.

This clonotype has at least ten counts. The chain couples TRBV20-1 to TRBJ2-1; no clear D. V lost 6 bases, J lost 4 bases, and 7 bases lay in between. The germline gives CDR1 DFQATT, CDR2 SNEGSKA (reference sequence). The CDR3 consists of 11 residues. This CDR3 reads CSALLYNEQFF. CDR3 bases: TGCAGTGCCCTACTATACAATGAGCAGTTCTTC.

This sequence joins TRBV20-1 and TRBJ2-5; perhaps TRBD1 as D (6 bases). Trimming stripped 5 bases from V and 2 bases from J, with 15 bases between. The CDR3 spans 14 residues. The germline gives CDR1 DFQATT, CDR2 SNEGSKA (reference sequence). CDR3 region: CSAPRTAFQETQYF. CDR3 DNA: TGCAGTGCTCCCCGGACAGCATTTCAAGAGACCCAGTACTTC.

The genes are TRBV6-1 and TRBJ1-6; D not resolved. In germline, CDR1 is MNHNS, CDR2 SASEGT. The CDR3 extends over 15 amino acids. The ends were cut back, 7 bases at V and 6 bases at J, with 16 bases in the middle. CDR3 amino acids: CASTPPGDLNSPLHF. As DNA, the CDR3 is TGTGCCAGCACCCCACCCGGGGATCTTAATTCACCCCTCCACTTT.

Many counts were recorded for this clonotype. The chain has TRBV20-1 and TRBJ2-7; TRBD1 agrees at 7 bases. CDR1 and CDR2 from the germline V gene are DFQATT and SNEGSKA (reference sequence). The CDR3 is 17 amino acids. V shed 7 bases, J shed 5 bases, and the junction held 23 bases outside the gene matches. CDR3 residues: CSERQGLHPLTANEQYF. The CDR3 DNA follows: TGCAGTGAAAGACAGGGTCTTCACCCTTTAACGGCCAACGAGCAGTACTTC.

This clonotype was picked up a small number of times. The CDR3 DNA reads TGCAGCGTAACGGGACCGAGCTATGGCTACACCTTC. Its translation is CSVTGPSYGYTF. The chain links TRBV29-1 to TRBJ1-2, with D perhaps matching TRBD1 (5 bases). CDR1 and CDR2 (germline): SQVTM, ANQGSEA. The V end was cut by 6 bases, the J end by 4 bases, with 12 bases between. This CDR3 has 12 amino acids.

In this sample, this clonotype turned up many times. The chain combines TRBV29-1 with TRBJ1-1; 7 bases agree with TRBD1. Germline values: CDR1 SQVTM, CDR2 ANQGSEA. V lost 7 bases and J lost 1; bases outside the gene matches: 18. The CDR3 loop spans 17 amino acids. This chain's CDR3 is CSALIDRVLFQNTEAFF. The CDR3 coding sequence is TGCAGCGCACTAATCGACAGGGTATTATTTCAGAACACTGAAGCTTTCTTT.

In its sample, this clonotype was seen a few times. The CDR3 protein is CASSWLAGRISYNEQFF. DNA for the CDR3: TGCGCCAGCAGCTGGCTAGCGGGACGAATCTCCTACAATGAGCAGTTCTTC. The chain combines TRBV5-1 with TRBJ2-1; TRBD2 matches 9 bases. CDR1 is SGHRS, CDR2 YFSETQ, per germline. CDR3 length equals 17 residues. After removal of 3 bases from V and 0 bases from J, the junction contained 7 bases not matched to a gene.

This clonotype was counted ten times or more. This CDR3 is CSAIPYNEQFF. As DNA, the CDR3 is TGCAGTGCTATCCCCTACAATGAGCAGTTCTTC. The rearrangement links TRBV20-1 to TRBJ2-1, with D uncertain. The germline gives CDR1 DFQATT, CDR2 SNEGSKA (reference sequence). This CDR3 comprises 11 residues. V was cut by 4 bases and J by 2 bases, with 3 bases left in between.

This clonotype was observed many times. The chain recombines TRBV21-1 with TRBJ2-7; TRBD2, the table's D call, lacks a check against the DNA. TRBV21-1 is an annotated pseudogene. The CDR3 totals 16 residues. CDR3 in amino acids: CASSKPSPGELYEQYF. The DNA for the CDR3 is TGTGCCAGCAGCAAACCCTCCCCTGGGGAGCTTTACGAGCAGTACTTC.

Regarding this clonotype: This may come from a read error, since a much larger clone is one base off. This chain uses TRBV5-1 with TRBJ2-2; 8 bases map to TRBD2. Looked up from germline, CDR1 is SGHRS and CDR2 is YFSETQ. The CDR3 totals 16 residues. The CDR3 DNA follows: TGCGCCAGCGGACCACTGGCGGGAGGAACAACCGGGGAGCCGTTTTTT. Protein product: CASGPLAGGTTGEPFF.

Only a few counts were recorded for this clonotype. The final CDR3 position lacks the conserved phenylalanine or tryptophan, pointing to a likely read error. It is unclear where the CDR3 begins or ends on the DNA, so no DNA is shown, and the CDR3 is as TCRdb lists it. The J gene is TRBJ2-1, the V gene TRBV5-1; the table's D gene call, TRBD1, was not cross checked with the DNA. CDR1 and CDR2 from the germline V gene are SGHRS and YFSETQ. The CDR3 numbers 12 amino acids, ends counted. The CDR3 loop is CANQGGEAVSRI.

This clonotype was recorded at least ten times. The chain employs TRBV5-1 and TRBJ2-1; tentatively, D is TRBD1 (6 bases). CDR3 length equals 13 residues. CDR1 and CDR2 (germline): SGHRS, YFSETQ. V lost 4 bases and J 4 bases, leaving 9 bases between the germline ends. This CDR3 reads CASSPGQYNEQFF. The CDR3 nucleotides read TGCGCCAGCAGCCCCGGACAGTACAATGAGCAGTTCTTC.

This CDR3 is CASSLGSSRWEKLFF. The CDR3 DNA reads TGTGCCAGCAGTCTTGGGTCTTCGCGGTGGGAAAAACTGTTTTTT. The chain combines TRBV14 with TRBJ1-4; D is unclear. V was trimmed by 6 bases and J by 8 bases, leaving 19 bases between them. The CDR3 has 15 residues. Looked up from germline, CDR1 is SGHDN and CDR2 is FVKESK.

The chain joins TRBV12-3 or TRBV12-4 to TRBJ1-3; the D is unclear. V lost 4 bases, J lost 9 bases, and 7 bases lay in between. The CDR3 contains 11 residues. CDR3 region: CASSWVSTIYF. CDR3 DNA: TGTGCCAGCAGTTGGGTCAGCACCATATATTTT.

This clonotype was observed a few times. The gene calls are TRBV4-1 and TRBJ2-7; D possibly corresponds to TRBD1 (5 bases). Germline V CDR1 and CDR2: MGHRA, YSYEKL. The CDR3 length is 15 residues. Trimming pared 5 bases from V and 6 bases from J, leaving 20 bases between. Written as DNA, the CDR3 is TGCGCCAGCAGCGAATTAGTCGCAGGGCCCTCCGAGCAGTACTTC. As protein: CASSELVAGPSEQYF.

The rearrangement joins TRBV12-3 or TRBV12-4 to TRBJ2-7, with 7 positions matching TRBD2. This CDR3 spans 14 amino acids. V trimming: 5 bases; J trimming: 2 bases; junction bases outside the gene matches: 6. The CDR3, as DNA: TGTGCCAGCAGTACCACTAGCGCAGCCTACGAGCAGTACTTC. Its protein product is CASSTTSAAYEQYF.